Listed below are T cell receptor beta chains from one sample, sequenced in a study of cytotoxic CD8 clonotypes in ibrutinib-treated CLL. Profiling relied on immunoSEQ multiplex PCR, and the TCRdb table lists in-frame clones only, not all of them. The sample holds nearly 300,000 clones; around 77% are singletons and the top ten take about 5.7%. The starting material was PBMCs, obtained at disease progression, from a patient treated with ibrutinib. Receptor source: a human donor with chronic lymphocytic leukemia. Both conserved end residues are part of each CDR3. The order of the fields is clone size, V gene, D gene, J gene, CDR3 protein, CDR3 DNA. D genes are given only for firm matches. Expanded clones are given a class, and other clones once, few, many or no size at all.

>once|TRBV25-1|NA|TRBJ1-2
CASSEGRAGYTF
TGTGCCAGCAGTGAGGGCAGGGCCGGCTACACCTTC
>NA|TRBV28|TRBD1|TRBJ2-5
CASYRGRQETQYF
TGTGCCAGCTACAGGGGGCGACAAGAGACCCAGTACTTC
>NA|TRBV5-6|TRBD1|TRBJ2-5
CASSLDPTGWTQYF
TGTGCCAGCAGCTTGGACCCGACAGGGTGGACCCAGTACTTC
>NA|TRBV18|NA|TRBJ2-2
CASSPSEAGELFF
TGTGCCAGCTCACCTTCGGAGGCCGGGGAGCTGTTTTTT
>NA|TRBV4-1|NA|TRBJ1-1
CASSQESERDTEAFF
TGCGCCAGCAGCCAAGAATCCGAGCGCGACACTGAAGCTTTCTTT
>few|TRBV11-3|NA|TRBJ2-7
CASSIESGAEQYF
TGTGCCAGCAGCATCGAATCCGGGGCCGAGCAGTACTTC
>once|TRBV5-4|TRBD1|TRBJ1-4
CASSFGTVRENEKLFF
TGTGCCAGCAGCTTTGGGACAGTTCGGGAAAATGAAAAACTGTTTTTT
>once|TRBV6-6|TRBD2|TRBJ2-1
CASKGTSGGKNEQFF
TGTGCCAGCAAGGGGACTAGCGGGGGGAAGAATGAGCAGTTCTTC
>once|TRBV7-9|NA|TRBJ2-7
CASSLARSYEQYF
TGTGCCAGCAGCTTAGCGCGATCCTACGAGCAGTACTTC
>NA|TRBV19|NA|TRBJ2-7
CASRSGPYEQYF
TGTGCCAGTAGGTCAGGGCCTTACGAGCAGTACTTC
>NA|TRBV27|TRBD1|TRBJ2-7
CASRPAGGYEQYF
TGTGCCAGCAGACCCGCAGGGGGCTACGAGCAGTACTTC
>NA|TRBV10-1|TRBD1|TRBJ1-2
CASSRGQGIINYGYTF
TGCGCCAGCAGTCGAGGACAGGGAATAATTAACTATGGCTACACCTTC
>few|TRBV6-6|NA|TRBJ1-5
CASAGGGQPQHF
TGTGCCAGCGCTGGAGGGGGTCAGCCCCAGCATTTT
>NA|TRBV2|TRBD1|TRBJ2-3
CASTWTGGTDTQYF
TGTGCCAGCACCTGGACAGGGGGCACAGATACGCAGTATTTT
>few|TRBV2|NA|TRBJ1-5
CASSRDELLPQHF
TGTGCCAGCAGCAGGGACGAGCTCCTGCCCCAGCATTTT
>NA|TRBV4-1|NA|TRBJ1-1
CASSQVGTEAFF
TGCGCCAGCAGCCAAGTCGGCACTGAAGCTTTCTTT
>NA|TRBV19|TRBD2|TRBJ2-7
CASSDSGRGEQYF
TGTGCCAGTAGTGATAGCGGGAGAGGCGAGCAGTACTTC
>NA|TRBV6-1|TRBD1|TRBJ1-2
CASSDWDRSYGYTF
TGTGCCAGCAGTGATTGGGACAGATCCTATGGCTACACCTTC